What follows describes a single TCR beta chain. The antigen is not known. These data belong to a study of cytomegalovirus exposure and HLA in healthy donors. Study-wide findings and caveats: Compared with the approximately 680-donor mean, an Asian-associated ancestry cluster reportedly had fewer N-insertions, according to a later analysis.

Germline values: CDR1 MDHEN, CDR2 SYDVKM. The CDR3 extends over 14 amino acids. V lost 6 bases and J lost 7, with 18 bases in between. The primer mix had 60 Vbeta and 13 Jbeta primers. Assay used: immunoSEQ multiplex PCR; TCRdb lists only in-frame clones, some missing. The data contain approximately 170,000 clones, roughly 65% of them singletons. The rearrangement joins TRBV28 to TRBJ1-2, with D perhaps TRBD1 (5 bases). Sequences were obtained from PBMCs. The clonotype originates from a woman aged 18-35 years in good health and CMV-seropositive. The CDR3 region has the DNA TGTGCCAGCAGGGTGACTGGGGGGATGAGTGGCTACACCTTC. Residues: CASRVTGGMSGYTF.